These 17 T cell receptor beta chains were all obtained from the same sample, sequenced in a study of T cells expressing NK-cell markers (dated by TCRdb to between 2020 and 2021). Library method: 5' RACE. TCRdb records Illumina HiSeq 2000 as the sequencer. TCRdb reprocessed the reads, reporting each CDR3 protein sequence once and no DNA. This sample's clone table shows about 460,000 distinct CDR3 sequences. The top ten hold almost 1.5% of the sample. The sequenced sample consisted of blood T cells: a sorted CD56 or NKG2C T cell subset, CD4+ or CD8+ T cells, or bulk PBMC T cells (not recorded which). These receptors were collected from a woman aged 45-59 years in good health. Donor details come from another sample of the same person, matched by shared clones.

The V and J genes are TRBV28 and TRBJ2-3; the TRBD2 assignment by TCRdb is unverifiable without DNA. This CDR3 has 15 amino acids. Germline CDR1 MDHEN, CDR2 SYDVKM. CDR3 protein: CASSVAGGFTDTQYF. Complete variable domain (other parts from reference TRBV28 and TRBJ2-3): DVKVTQSSRYLVKRTGEKVFLECVQDMDHENMFWYRQDPGLGLRLIYFSYDVKMKEKGDIPEGYSVSREKKERFSLILESASTNQTSMYLCASSVAGGFTDTQYFGPGTRLTVL.

V gene TRBV7-2 combines with J gene TRBJ2-1; TCRdb outputs TRBD1, but without DNA this stays unchecked. The length of the CDR3 is 15 residues. Germline CDR1 SGHTA, CDR2 FQGNSA. The CDR3 reads CASSSRPRGSNEQFF.

The rearrangement uses TRBV9 and TRBJ2-2. Germline V gene sequence: CDR1 SGDLS, CDR2 YYNGEE. The CDR3 loop spans 14 amino acids. This chain's CDR3 is CASSVSPGTGELFF.

V is TRBV29-1 and J is TRBJ2-4. This CDR3 spans 13 amino acids. Germline V gene lookup returns CDR1 SQVTM and CDR2 ANQGSEA. This CDR3 reads CSGCGYPKNIQYF. Supplemented by reference TRBV29-1 and TRBJ2-4, the full variable domain reads SAVISQKPSRDICQRGTSLTIQCQVDSQVTMMFWYRQQPGQSLTLIATANQGSEATYESGFVIDKFPISRPNLTFSTLTVSNMSPEDSSIYLCSGCGYPKNIQYFGAGTRLSVL.

The V gene is TRBV12-3 or TRBV12-4, the J gene TRBJ2-3; as DNA is missing, the TRBD1 call by TCRdb cannot be tested. The length of the CDR3 is 14 residues. CDR3: CASSFMGPTDTQYF.

The gene calls are TRBV29-1 and TRBJ2-6; lacking DNA, the TRBD1 call made by TCRdb goes unchecked. Germline V gives CDR1 SQVTM, CDR2 ANQGSEA. The length of the CDR3 is 18 residues. The CDR3 spells CSAVGSRGLDSGANVLTF.

V usage is TRBV7-3 and J usage is TRBJ1-2. The germline gives CDR1 SGHTA, CDR2 FQGTGA. The CDR3 contains 13 residues. The CDR3 region is CASSLSSGYGYTF.

The J gene is TRBJ1-4, the V gene TRBV25-1; no DNA is available, so the TRBD1 call from TCRdb remains unchecked. Germline assignment: CDR1 MGHDK and CDR2 SYGVNS. CDR3 length: 15 residues. Here the CDR3 reads CASRPRGDVNEKLFF.

This chain connects TRBV4-1 to TRBJ1-1; there is no DNA to check the TCRdb D call of TRBD1. Germline CDR1 reads MGHRA; CDR2 reads YSYEKL. The CDR3 has 16 amino acids. CDR3 region: CASSPVPTGGNTEAFF.

The rearrangement uses TRBV19 and TRBJ2-1; without DNA, the TCRdb call of TRBD2 cannot be checked. The V gene's germline CDR1 is LNHDA and CDR2 SQIVND (reference sequence). CDR3 length: 15 residues. The CDR3: CASTNPGLPYNEQFF. The full variable domain, rest sourced from reference TRBV19 and TRBJ2-1, is DGGITQSPKYLFRKEGQNVTLSCEQNLNHDAMYWYRQDPGQGLRLIYYSQIVNDFQKGDIAEGYSVSREKKESFPLTVTSAQKNPTAFYLCASTNPGLPYNEQFFGPGTRLTVL.

The CDR3 reads CASSGPLLTEAFF. The rearrangement uses TRBV19 and TRBJ1-1. The CDR3 totals 13 residues. Germline-derived CDR1 and CDR2 are LNHDA and SQIVND (reference sequence).

The chain links TRBV28 to TRBJ2-1. Germline V CDR1 and CDR2: MDHEN, SYDVKM. The CDR3 runs 12 residues. This CDR3 is CASTLRFNEQFF.

The genes are TRBV12-3 or TRBV12-4 and TRBJ2-7; the TRBD1 assignment by TCRdb is unverifiable without DNA. CDR3 size: 14 residues. The CDR3 sequence is CASSAVGTGIEQYF.

The rearrangement uses TRBV7-2 and TRBJ2-1; with no DNA, the TCRdb D assignment of TRBD2 cannot be verified. Per germline, CDR1 SGHTA and CDR2 FQGNSA. This CDR3 is built from 14 residues. The chain's CDR3 is CATEASGSLNEQFF. Complete variable domain (other parts from reference TRBV7-2 and TRBJ2-1): GAGVSQSPSNKVTEKGKDVELRCDPISGHTALYWYRQSLGQGLEFLIYFQGNSAPDKSGLPSDRFSAERTGGSVSTLTIQRTQQEDSAVYLCATEASGSLNEQFFGPGTRLTVL.

The CDR3 sequence is CASSASYRGTNEQFF. The rearrangement links TRBV7-3 to TRBJ2-1; the TCRdb call, TRBD1, lacks DNA for checking. CDR1 is SGHTA and CDR2 is FQGTGA in the germline V gene. The CDR3 extends over 15 amino acids.

The rearrangement joins TRBV3-1 to TRBJ2-1; lacking DNA, the TRBD1 call made by TCRdb goes unchecked. Germline-derived CDR1 and CDR2 are LGHDT and YNNKEL (reference sequence). The CDR3 loop spans 17 amino acids. The CDR3 region is CASSQNGLWGRNNEQFF.

The chain joins TRBV29-1 to TRBJ2-1; TCRdb's D gene call, TRBD2, goes unchecked for lack of DNA. The germline V gene encodes CDR1 SQVTM and CDR2 ANQGSEA. CDR3 size: 11 residues. The CDR3 spells CSVRSGGRLFF.